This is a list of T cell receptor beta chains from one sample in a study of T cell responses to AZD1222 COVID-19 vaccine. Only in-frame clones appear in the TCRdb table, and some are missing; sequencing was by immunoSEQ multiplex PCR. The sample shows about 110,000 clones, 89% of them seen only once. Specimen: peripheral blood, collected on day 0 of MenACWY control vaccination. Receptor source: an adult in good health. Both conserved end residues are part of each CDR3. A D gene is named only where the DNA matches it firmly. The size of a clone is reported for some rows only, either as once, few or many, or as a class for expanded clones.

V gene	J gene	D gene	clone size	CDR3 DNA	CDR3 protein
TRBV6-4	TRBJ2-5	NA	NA	TGTGCCAGCAGTGACGGGGGGGCCCAAGAGACCCAGTACTTC	CASSDGGAQETQYF
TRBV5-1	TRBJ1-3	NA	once	TGCGCCAGCAGCACCGACAGTTACAGAAACACCATATATTTT	CASSTDSYRNTIYF
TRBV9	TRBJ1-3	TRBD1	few	TGTGCCAGCAGCGCCGGACAGGGGGCCGTATATTTT	CASSAGQGAVYF
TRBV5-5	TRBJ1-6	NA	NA	TGTGCCAGCAGCTTTCTGACTGGAGAATCACCCCTCCACTTT	CASSFLTGESPLHF
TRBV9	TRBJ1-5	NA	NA	TGTGCCAGCAGCGTAGACTATAGCAATCAGCCCCAGCATTTT	CASSVDYSNQPQHF
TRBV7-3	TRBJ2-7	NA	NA	TGTGCCAGCAGCCTCAAAGCACAGGGCTACGAGCAGTACTTC	CASSLKAQGYEQYF
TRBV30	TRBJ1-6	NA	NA	TGTGCCTGGAGTTGGACAGCTAATTCACCCCTCCACTTT	CAWSWTANSPLHF
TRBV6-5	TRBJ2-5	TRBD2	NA	TGTGCCAGCAGTTACCGCGGGAGGATCCAAGAGACCCAGTACTTC	CASSYRGRIQETQYF
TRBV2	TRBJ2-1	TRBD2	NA	TGTGCCAGCAGTGAAGGGACTAGCGTTCATGAGCAGTTCTTC	CASSEGTSVHEQFF
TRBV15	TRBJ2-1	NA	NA	TGTGCCACCAGCAGAGATTGGGGGAACGCTGAGCAGTTCTTC	CATSRDWGNAEQFF
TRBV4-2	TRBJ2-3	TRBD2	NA	TGTGCCAGCAACCAAGGACTAGGTAGCACAGATACGCAGTATTTT	CASNQGLGSTDTQYF
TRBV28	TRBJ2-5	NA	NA	TGTGCCAGCAGTAGTTTTGAGACCCAGTACTTC	CASSSFETQYF
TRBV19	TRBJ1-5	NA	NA	TGTGCCACTTCGACGGAGCATAGCAATCAGCCCCAGCATTTT	CATSTEHSNQPQHF
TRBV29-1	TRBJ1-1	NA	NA	TGCAGCGTTGAACTGGGCCGGGGCACTGAAGCTTTCTTT	CSVELGRGTEAFF
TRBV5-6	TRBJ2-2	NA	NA	TGTGCCAGCAGCTTGGAGGGGACCGGGGAGCTGTTTTTT	CASSLEGTGELFF
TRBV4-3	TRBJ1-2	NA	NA	TGCGCCAGCAGCCCTGAGGGAGTGGCGGGATATGGCTACACCTTC	CASSPEGVAGYGYTF
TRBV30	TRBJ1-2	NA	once	TGTGCCTGGAGTGTAGGGCGAATCCGGGTGGGCTACACCTTC	CAWSVGRIRVGYTF
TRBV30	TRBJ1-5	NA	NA	TGTGCCTGGAGCTCTAATAGCAATCAGCCCCAGCATTTT	CAWSSNSNQPQHF
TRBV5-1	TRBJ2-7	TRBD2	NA	TGCGCCAGCAGCTTTAGCGGGGGGGACTACGAGCAGTACTTC	CASSFSGGDYEQYF
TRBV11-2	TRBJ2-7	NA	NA	TGTGCCAGCAGCTTAGACGGACTTGGGCAGTACTTC	CASSLDGLGQYF